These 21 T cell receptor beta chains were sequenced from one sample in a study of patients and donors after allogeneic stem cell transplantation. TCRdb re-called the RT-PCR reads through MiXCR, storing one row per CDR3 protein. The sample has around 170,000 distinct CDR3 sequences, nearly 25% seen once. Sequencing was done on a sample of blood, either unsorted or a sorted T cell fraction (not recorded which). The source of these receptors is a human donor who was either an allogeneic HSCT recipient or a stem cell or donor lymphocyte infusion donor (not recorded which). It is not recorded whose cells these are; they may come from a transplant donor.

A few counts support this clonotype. CDR3 bases: TGTGCCAGCAGCAAACAAATTTGGAGGGCCGGGAGGTACGGGCCCCAGCATTTT. This encodes CASSKQIWRAGRYGPQHF. This chain connects TRBV21-1 to TRBJ1-5. TRBV21-1 is a pseudogene segment. This CDR3 is built from 18 residues.

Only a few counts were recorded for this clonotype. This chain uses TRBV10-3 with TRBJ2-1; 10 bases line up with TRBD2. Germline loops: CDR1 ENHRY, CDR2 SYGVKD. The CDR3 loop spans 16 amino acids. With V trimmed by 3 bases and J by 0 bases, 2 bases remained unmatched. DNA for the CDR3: TGTGCCATCAGTGAACTAGCGGGACGCTCCTACAATGAGCAGTTCTTC. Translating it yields CAISELAGRSYNEQFF.

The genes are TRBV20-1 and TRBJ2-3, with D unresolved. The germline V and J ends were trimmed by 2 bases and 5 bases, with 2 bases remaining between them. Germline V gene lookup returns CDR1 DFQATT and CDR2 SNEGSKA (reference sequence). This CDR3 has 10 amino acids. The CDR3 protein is CSARIDTQYF. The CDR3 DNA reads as TGCAGTGCTAGAATAGATACGCAGTATTTT.

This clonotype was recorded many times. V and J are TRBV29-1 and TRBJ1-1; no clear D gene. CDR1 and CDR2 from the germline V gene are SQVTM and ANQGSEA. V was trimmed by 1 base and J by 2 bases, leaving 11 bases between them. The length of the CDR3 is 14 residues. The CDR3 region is CSVEVLGSNTEAFF. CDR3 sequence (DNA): TGCAGCGTTGAAGTTTTAGGGTCCAACACTGAAGCTTTCTTT.

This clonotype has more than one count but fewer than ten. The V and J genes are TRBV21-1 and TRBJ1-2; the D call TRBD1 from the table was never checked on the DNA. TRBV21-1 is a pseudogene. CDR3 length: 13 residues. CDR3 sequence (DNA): TGTGCCAGCCGCGGGACAGCCTCATATGGCTACACCTTC. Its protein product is CASRGTASYGYTF.

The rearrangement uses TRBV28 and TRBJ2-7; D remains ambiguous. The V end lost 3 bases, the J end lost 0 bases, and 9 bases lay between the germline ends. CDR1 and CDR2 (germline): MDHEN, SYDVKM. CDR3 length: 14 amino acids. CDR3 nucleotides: TGTGCCAGCAGTTTTTCATCTTACTCCTACGAGCAGTACTTC. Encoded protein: CASSFSSYSYEQYF.

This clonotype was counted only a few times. The CDR3, as DNA: TGCAGCGCGGTTCACCTCACCGGGGAGCTGTTTTTT. It is translated as CSAVHLTGELFF. This chain uses TRBV29-1 with TRBJ2-2, with no clear D. The germline gives CDR1 SQVTM, CDR2 ANQGSEA. The V gene lost 7 bases and the J gene lost 4 bases, with 10 bases spanning the gap. The CDR3 runs 12 residues.

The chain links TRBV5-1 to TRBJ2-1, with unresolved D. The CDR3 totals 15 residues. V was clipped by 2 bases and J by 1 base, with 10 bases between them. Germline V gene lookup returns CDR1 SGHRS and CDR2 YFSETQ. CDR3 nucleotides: TGCGCCAGCAGCTTTCTAGTTGCGTCCTACAATGAGCAGTTCTTC. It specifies CASSFLVASYNEQFF. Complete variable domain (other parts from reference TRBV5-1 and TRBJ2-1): KAGVTQTPRYLIKTRGQQVTLSCSPISGHRSVSWYQQTPGQGLQFLFEYFSETQRNKGNFPGRFSGRQFSNSRSEMNVSTLELGDSALYLCASSFLVASYNEQFFGPGTRLTVL.

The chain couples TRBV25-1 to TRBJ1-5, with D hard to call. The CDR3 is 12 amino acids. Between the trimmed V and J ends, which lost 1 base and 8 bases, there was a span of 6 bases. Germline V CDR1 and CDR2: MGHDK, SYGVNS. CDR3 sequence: CASSEFGEPQHF. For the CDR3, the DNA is TGTGCCAGCAGTGAATTTGGGGAGCCCCAGCATTTT.

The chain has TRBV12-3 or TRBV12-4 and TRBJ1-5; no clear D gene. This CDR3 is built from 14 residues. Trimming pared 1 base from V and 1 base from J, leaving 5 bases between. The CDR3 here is CASSLGTSNQPQHF. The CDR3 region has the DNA TGTGCCAGCAGTTTAGGGACCAGCAATCAGCCCCAGCATTTT.

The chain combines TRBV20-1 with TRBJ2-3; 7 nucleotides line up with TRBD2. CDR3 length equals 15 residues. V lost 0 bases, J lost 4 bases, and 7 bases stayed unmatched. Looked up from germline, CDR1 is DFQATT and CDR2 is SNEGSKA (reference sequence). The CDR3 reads CSARDGGRGADTQYF. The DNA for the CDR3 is TGCAGTGCTAGAGATGGCGGCCGGGGGGCAGATACGCAGTATTTT.

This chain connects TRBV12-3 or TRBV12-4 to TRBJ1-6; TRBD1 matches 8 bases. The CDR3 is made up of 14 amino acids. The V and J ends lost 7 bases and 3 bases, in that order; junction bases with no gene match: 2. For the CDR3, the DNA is TGTGCCAGCACCGGGACAGGCTATAATTCACCCCTCCACTTT. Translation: CASTGTGYNSPLHF.

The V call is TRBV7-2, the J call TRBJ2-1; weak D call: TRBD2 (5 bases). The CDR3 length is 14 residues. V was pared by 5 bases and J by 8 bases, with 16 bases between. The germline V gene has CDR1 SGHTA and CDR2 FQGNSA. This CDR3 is CASSAKGRGDEQFF. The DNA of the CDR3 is TGTGCCAGCAGCGCAAAAGGACGGGGAGATGAGCAGTTCTTC.

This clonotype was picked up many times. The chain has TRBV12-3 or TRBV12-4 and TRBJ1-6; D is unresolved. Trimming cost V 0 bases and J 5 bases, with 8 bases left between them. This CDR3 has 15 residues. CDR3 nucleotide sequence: TGTGCCAGCAGTTTAGCAGGGAGGGATAATTCACCCCTCCACTTT. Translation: CASSLAGRDNSPLHF.

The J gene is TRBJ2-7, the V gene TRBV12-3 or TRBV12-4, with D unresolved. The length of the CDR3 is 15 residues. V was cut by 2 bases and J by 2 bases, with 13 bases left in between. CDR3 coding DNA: TGTGCCAGCAGTTTAAGTGGAAGCCCCCCCTACGAGCAGTACTTC. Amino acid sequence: CASSLSGSPPYEQYF.

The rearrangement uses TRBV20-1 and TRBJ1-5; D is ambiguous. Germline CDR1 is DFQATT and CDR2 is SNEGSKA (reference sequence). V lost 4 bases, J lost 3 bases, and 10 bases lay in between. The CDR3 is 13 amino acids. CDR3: CSAIEDFNQPQHF. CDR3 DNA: TGCAGTGCTATCGAGGACTTCAATCAGCCCCAGCATTTT.

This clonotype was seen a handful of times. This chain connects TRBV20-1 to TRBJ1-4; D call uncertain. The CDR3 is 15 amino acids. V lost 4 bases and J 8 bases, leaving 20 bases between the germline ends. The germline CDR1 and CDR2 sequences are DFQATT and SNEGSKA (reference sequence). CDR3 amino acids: CSATDPWQVGEKLFF. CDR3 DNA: TGCAGTGCTACCGACCCATGGCAGGTCGGGGAAAAACTGTTTTTT.

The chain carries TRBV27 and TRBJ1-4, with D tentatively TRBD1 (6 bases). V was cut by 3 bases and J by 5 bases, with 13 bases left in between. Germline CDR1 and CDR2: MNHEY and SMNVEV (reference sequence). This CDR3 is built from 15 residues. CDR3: CASSFRGARNEKLFF. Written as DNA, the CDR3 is TGTGCCAGCAGTTTCCGGGGGGCAAGGAATGAAAAACTGTTTTTT.

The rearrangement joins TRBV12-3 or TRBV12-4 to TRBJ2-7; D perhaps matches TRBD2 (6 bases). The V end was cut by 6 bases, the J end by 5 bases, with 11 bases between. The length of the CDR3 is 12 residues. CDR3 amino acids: CASSPGGHEQYF. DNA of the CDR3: TGTGCCAGCAGCCCCGGAGGGCACGAGCAGTACTTC.

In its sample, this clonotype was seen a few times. CDR3 DNA: TGTGCCAGCAGCGTGCAGGGGTTGAGTAATTCACCCCTCCACTTT. This translates into CASSVQGLSNSPLHF. The gene calls are TRBV7-9 and TRBJ1-6, with D perhaps matching TRBD1 (6 bases). The V gene's germline CDR1 is SEHNR and CDR2 FQNEAQ (reference sequence). Trimming cost V 5 bases and J 6 bases, with 14 bases left between them. The CDR3 covers 15 residues.

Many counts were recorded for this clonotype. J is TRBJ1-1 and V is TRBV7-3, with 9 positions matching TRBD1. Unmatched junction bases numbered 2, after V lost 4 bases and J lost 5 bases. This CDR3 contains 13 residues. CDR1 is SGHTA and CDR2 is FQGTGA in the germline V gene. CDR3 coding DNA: TGTGCCAGCAGCTCACAGGGGGCGACTGAAGCTTTCTTT. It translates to CASSSQGATEAFF. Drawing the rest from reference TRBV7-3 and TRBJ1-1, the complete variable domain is GAGVSQTPSNKVTEKGKYVELRCDPISGHTALYWYRQSLGQGPEFLIYFQGTGAADDSGLPNDRFFAVRPEGSVSTLKIQRTERGDSAVYLCASSSQGATEAFFGQGTRLTVV.